A selection of T cell receptor beta chains follows, all from one sample in a study of blood T cell repertoires in COVID-19. Clones were read by immunoSEQ multiplex PCR, and TCRdb kept only the in-frame ones, dropping some. The repertoire holds 65,000 to 85,000 clones, with 83% as singletons. The sample comprised peripheral blood. These receptor sequences come from a man between 45 and 60 years old with active COVID-19. Each CDR3 is given with its conserved first and last residue. The D gene is left open where the match is weak. Clone size, where shown, is once, few, many, or a class for clones that have expanded.

abundance	j_gene	v_gene	d_gene	CDR3aa	CDR3nt
-	TRBJ2-5	TRBV3-1/TRBV3-2	TRBD1	CASSLMGQGAQETQYF	TGTGCCAGCAGCCTTATGGGGCAGGGGGCCCAAGAGACCCAGTACTTC
-	TRBJ2-7	TRBV5-4	TRBD1	CASSWDRGNEQYF	TGTGCCAGCAGCTGGGACAGGGGAAACGAGCAGTACTTC
-	TRBJ1-4	TRBV27	-	CASRMNVGGTNEKLFF	TGTGCCAGCAGGATGAACGTTGGGGGCACTAATGAAAAACTGTTTTTT
few	TRBJ2-2	TRBV7-3	-	CASSLMGAGNTGELFF	TGTGCCAGCAGCTTAATGGGCGCGGGGAACACCGGGGAGCTGTTTTTT
few	TRBJ2-5	TRBV3-1/TRBV3-2	-	CASSQERWKTQYF	TGTGCCAGCAGCCAAGAGCGGTGGAAGACCCAGTACTTC
-	TRBJ1-2	TRBV18	TRBD1	CASSPGTGERNGYTF	TGTGCCAGCTCACCTGGGACAGGGGAAAGAAATGGCTACACCTTC
few	TRBJ2-3	TRBV5-1	TRBD2	CASSSHSGSGTDTQYF	TGCGCCAGCAGCAGTCACAGCGGGAGTGGGACAGATACGCAGTATTTT
-	TRBJ2-7	TRBV6-5	-	CASSYNRQALYEQYF	TGTGCCAGCAGTTACAATCGACAGGCCCTCTACGAGCAGTACTTC
-	TRBJ2-3	TRBV13	TRBD2	CASSSRGAGTDTQYF	TGTGCCAGCAGCTCGCGGGGGGCAGGTACAGATACGCAGTATTTT
-	TRBJ2-5	TRBV6-1	-	CASSEPGPETQYF	TGTGCCAGCAGTGAACCTGGGCCAGAGACCCAGTACTTC
-	TRBJ1-1	TRBV28	-	CASSLGWVEASKAFF	TGTGCCAGCAGCCTAGGTTGGGTGGAGGCCAGCAAAGCTTTCTTT
once	TRBJ2-1	TRBV11-2	TRBD2	CASSLRQGTSARSYNEQFF	TGTGCCAGCAGCCTGAGACAGGGGACTAGCGCGCGCTCCTACAATGAGCAGTTCTTC
-	TRBJ2-3	TRBV7-3	-	CASSAETTDTQYF	TGTGCCAGCAGCGCGGAAACCACAGATACGCAGTATTTT
-	TRBJ2-1	TRBV30	-	CAWRATGYNEQFF	TGTGCCTGGCGAGCGACGGGGTACAATGAGCAGTTCTTC
-	TRBJ1-2	TRBV29-1	TRBD1	CSVLKTGRYTF	TGCAGCGTTTTAAAGACAGGGCGCTACACCTTC
-	TRBJ2-7	TRBV7-6	TRBD2	CASSLLDWTSGGTEIYEQYF	TGTGCCAGCAGCTTACTGGACTGGACTAGCGGGGGGACTGAGATTTACGAGCAGTACTTC
-	TRBJ1-2	TRBV10-3	-	CAISQLTNYGYTF	TGTGCCATCAGCCAACTCACTAACTATGGCTACACCTTC
-	TRBJ2-7	TRBV5-4	TRBD2	CASSRGTSGAQTYEQYF	TGTGCCAGCAGCCGGGGCACTAGCGGGGCGCAGACCTACGAGCAGTACTTC
-	TRBJ2-3	TRBV18	-	CASSPDGTPTDTQYF	TGTGCCAGCTCACCGGACGGGACTCCCACAGATACGCAGTATTTT
-	TRBJ2-3	TRBV11-2	-	CASSLDLAGSTDTQYF	TGTGCCAGCAGCTTAGACTTGGCGGGTAGCACAGATACGCAGTATTTT
-	TRBJ2-3	TRBV4-1	TRBD1	CASSQHRTGVGDTQYF	TGCGCCAGCAGCCAACACAGGACAGGGGTTGGAGATACGCAGTATTTT
-	TRBJ2-2	TRBV10-3	TRBD2	CAISDIRQGGSGELFF	TGTGCCATCAGTGACATCCGGCAGGGAGGGTCCGGGGAGCTGTTTTTT
once	TRBJ2-1	TRBV9	-	CASSVATEGLSNEQFF	TGTGCCAGCAGCGTAGCCACGGAGGGGCTAAGCAATGAGCAGTTCTTC
few	TRBJ2-1	TRBV5-1	-	CASSLGGTGNEQFF	TGCGCCAGCAGCTTGGGCGGAACTGGAAATGAGCAGTTCTTC
-	TRBJ1-2	TRBV27	-	CASSGVRGDHYGYTF	TGTGCCAGCAGTGGTGTCAGGGGCGATCACTATGGCTACACCTTC
-	TRBJ2-2	TRBV11-3	TRBD2	CASSQGLAGAGELFF	TGTGCCAGCAGCCAGGGACTAGCGGGGGCCGGGGAGCTGTTTTTT
-	TRBJ2-3	TRBV7-3	TRBD1	CASSSRTGGTDTQYF	TGTGCCAGCAGCTCAAGGACAGGCGGCACAGATACGCAGTATTTT
once	TRBJ1-3	TRBV7-9	TRBD1	CASSLNPGTGTGNTIYF	TGTGCCAGCAGCTTGAACCCCGGGACAGGGACTGGAAACACCATATATTTT
once	TRBJ1-6	TRBV14	TRBD1	CASSPQGESSYNSPLHF	TGTGCCAGCAGCCCACAGGGGGAGAGCTCCTATAATTCACCCCTCCACTTT
-	TRBJ2-4	TRBV5-1	-	CASSLTAAENIQYF	TGCGCCAGCAGCTTGACAGCGGCCGAAAACATTCAGTACTTC
-	TRBJ2-1	TRBV24-1	-	CATSDLGASSYNEQFF	TGTGCCACCAGTGATTTAGGCGCTAGCTCCTACAATGAGCAGTTCTTC
-	TRBJ1-2	TRBV5-1	-	CASSLYPQANYGYTF	TGCGCCAGCAGCTTGTATCCTCAGGCCAACTATGGCTACACCTTC